This passage covers 7 T cell receptor beta chains from one sample sequenced in a study of human thymus T cells. It was from resections taken during corrective heart surgery that the thymus tissue came. Measured with immunoSEQ multiplex PCR; TCRdb has only the in-frame clones, and not every one. The table lists some 120,000 clones, 90% to 95% of them singletons, with around 0.024% in the top ten. Sequenced sample: thymus tissue. These receptors originate from a boy in the first two years of life with a congenital heart defect but otherwise immunologically healthy.

V gene TRBV6-6 combines with J gene TRBJ2-3; D remains unclear. V dropped 6 bases and J dropped 1 base, with 17 bases sitting between them. This CDR3 is built from 16 residues. The V gene's germline CDR1 is MNHNY and CDR2 SVGAGI (reference sequence). The CDR3 sequence is CASSGRLGQGTDTQYF. In DNA form, the CDR3 reads TGTGCCAGCAGCGGCCGCCTCGGGCAGGGCACAGATACGCAGTATTTT.

The gene calls are TRBV5-8 and TRBJ2-5, with 7 bases that match TRBD2. CDR3 length equals 14 residues. Germline CDR1 SGHTS, CDR2 YDEGEE. J lost 5 bases, V lost 1 base, and 5 bases had no gene match. CDR3 protein: CASSLRAGEETQYF. Here the CDR3 DNA reads TGTGCCAGCAGCTTGAGGGCGGGGGAGGAGACCCAGTACTTC.

The rearrangement uses TRBV21-1 and TRBJ1-2. TRBV21-1 is noted as a pseudogene. This CDR3 has 14 residues. The DNA for the CDR3 is TGTGCCAGCAGCAAACATGGTCCTAACTATGGCTACACCTTC. This sequence encodes CASSKHGPNYGYTF.

Only one count was recorded for this clone. This CDR3 reads CASTTTRGQAYEQYF. CDR3 sequence (DNA): TGTGCCAGCACTACCACTCGAGGGCAGGCCTACGAGCAGTACTTC. The rearrangement uses TRBV6-1 and TRBJ2-7; D is possibly TRBD2 (5 bases). The CDR3 consists of 15 residues. Deletions cut 7 bases from V and 2 bases from J, with 18 bases between. From germline, CDR1 is MNHNS and CDR2 SASEGT.

This chain joins TRBV9 and TRBJ1-3; maybe TRBD1 (6 bases). The CDR3 has 16 amino acids. V lost 3 bases to trimming and J lost 2 bases, with 15 bases between them. Per the germline V gene, CDR1 is SGDLS and CDR2 is YYNGEE. This CDR3 reads CASSASPQGTGNTIYF. Written as DNA, the CDR3 is TGTGCCAGCAGCGCGAGCCCGCAGGGGACTGGAAACACCATATATTTT.

The chain couples TRBV28 to TRBJ1-5; D is perhaps TRBD1 (6 bases). The length of the CDR3 is 18 residues. With 6 bases removed from V and 6 bases from J, the gap between germline ends came to 27 bases. CDR1 is MDHEN and CDR2 is SYDVKM in the germline V gene. The CDR3 region is CASSPHRDRGKGGQPQHF. For the CDR3, the DNA is TGTGCCAGCAGCCCCCACAGGGATAGGGGAAAAGGGGGTCAGCCCCAGCATTTT.

This chain uses TRBV28 with TRBJ2-7; possible D gene TRBD2, 6 bases. Per the germline V gene, CDR1 is MDHEN and CDR2 is SYDVKM. Trimming shortened V by 4 bases and J by 3 bases, and 22 bases separated the two germline ends. The CDR3 is 17 residues long. CDR3 amino acids: CASSSTKGAGSIYEQYF. The CDR3 nucleotides read TGTGCCAGCAGTTCTACCAAAGGGGCGGGGAGCATCTACGAGCAGTACTTC.